This T cell receptor beta chain came from a study of T cells after yellow fever vaccination. TCRdb re-called the 5' RACE reads through MiXCR, storing one row per CDR3 protein. The sample includes 200,000 to 250,000 distinct CDR3 sequences, around 7% of them seen just once. This clonotype has a handful of counts. Sequencing was performed on CD4+ T cells sorted from PBMCs, taken 15 days after the yellow fever booster vaccination. This TCR was recovered from a man aged 30 to 39 who received the YFV17D yellow fever vaccine.

The CDR3 DNA reads TGTGCCAGCAGTTACTCGACCGGTAGCAATCAGCCCCAGCATTTT. It is translated as CASSYSTGSNQPQHF. The chain couples TRBV6-5 to TRBJ1-5; the D is unclear. The germline V gene has CDR1 MNHEY and CDR2 SVGAGI. CDR3 length: 15 amino acids. Deletions cut 0 bases from V and 0 bases from J, with 6 bases between.